Listed below are T cell receptor beta chains from one sample, sequenced in a study of T cells in Graves' hyperthyroidism and ophthalmopathy. TCRdb called the multiplex PCR reads again in MiXCR, with one record for every CDR3 protein. This table has hundreds of thousands of distinct CDR3 sequences, around 21% appearing once. The sample taken for sequencing was blood. The receptors originated from a man aged 30 to 39 with Graves' ophthalmopathy. Both conserved end residues are part of each CDR3. D genes are given only for firm matches. Size tells how often a clone was seen (once, few, many) or the class of an expanded clone, and some rows leave it out.

17,TRBV3-1,NA,TRBJ1-4,TRBD1,TGTGCCAGCAGCCCCTGGACAGGGGGCGGGCCTAATGAAAAACTGTTTTTT,CASSPWTGGGPNEKLFF
13,TRBV6-1,NA,TRBJ2-1,TRBD2,TGTGCCAGCAGCGAGGGACTAGTCTATGAGCAGTTCTTC,CASSEGLVYEQFF
13,TRBV7-9,many,TRBJ2-7,NA,TGTGCCAGCAGCTGGGGTGGAGACTACGAGCAGTACTTC,CASSWGGDYEQYF
14,TRBV14,NA,TRBJ1-3,TRBD1,TGTGCCAGCAGCCGGACAGGAACTGGAAACACCATATATTTT,CASSRTGTGNTIYF
12,TRBV7-9,NA,TRBJ2-3,NA,TGTGCCAGCAGCTTAGGAGAACATACGCAGTATTTT,CASSLGEHTQYF
12,TRBV30,many,TRBJ1-2,NA,TGTGCCTGGAGTGTAGGAGCTTATGGCTACACCTTC,CAWSVGAYGYTF
14,TRBV3-1,NA,TRBJ1-6,NA,TGTGCGACAACAGCGGGCAGCTATAATTCACCCCTCCACTTT,CATTAGSYNSPLHF
15,TRBV30,many,TRBJ2-1,NA,TGTGCCTGGAGTATGGCGGACCGCTCCTACAATGAGCAGTTCTTC,CAWSMADRSYNEQFF
18,TRBV30,few,TRBJ1-6,NA,TGTGCCTGGAGTGGGCGGGTCACCCAGCGGTCCTATAATTCACCCCTCCACTTT,CAWSGRVTQRSYNSPLHF
14,TRBV28,few,TRBJ2-7,TRBD2,TGTGCCAGCATAAAGTTGGCGGGAGAATACGAGCAGTACTTC,CASIKLAGEYEQYF
15,TRBV18,many,TRBJ1-1,TRBD1,TGTGCCAGCTCACCGCGTTCCGGGACAGGGAAGGAAGCTTTCTTT,CASSPRSGTGKEAFF
14,TRBV19,NA,TRBJ2-1,NA,TGTGCCAGTAGTAAGGAAAGCTCCTACAATGAGCAGTTCTTC,CASSKESSYNEQFF
14,TRBV20-1,few,TRBJ2-3,TRBD1,TGCAGTGCTACTACAGGGGGCATAGGAGATACGCAGTATTTT,CSATTGGIGDTQYF
12,TRBV6-5,NA,TRBJ2-5,NA,TGTGCCAGCAGTTACCTTGGTGGGACCCAGTACTTC,CASSYLGGTQYF
14,TRBV19,NA,TRBJ2-1,TRBD2,TGTGCCAGTACCACGGGAGGGAACCACAATGAGCAGTTCTTC,CASTTGGNHNEQFF
11,TRBV11-2,many,TRBJ2-7,NA,TGTGCCAGCAGTCCCTACTCGGAGCAGTACTTC,CASSPYSEQYF
14,TRBV12-3/TRBV12-4,many,TRBJ2-1,NA,TGTGCCAGCGCAGTGGGTGGGTCCTACAATGAGCAGTTCTTC,CASAVGGSYNEQFF
13,TRBV6-1,NA,TRBJ1-1,NA,TGTGCCAGCAGTAGGCCTATGAACACTGAAGCTTTCTTT,CASSRPMNTEAFF
13,TRBV19,few,TRBJ2-2,NA,TGTGCCAGTAGTATGAAGGGGTTCGGGGAGCTGTTTTTT,CASSMKGFGELFF
16,TRBV6-2/TRBV6-3,few,TRBJ1-2,TRBD1,TGTGCCAGCATCGGACAGGGACAGGGGGAGTCCCATGGCTACACCTTC,CASIGQGQGESHGYTF
15,TRBV7-9,NA,TRBJ2-1,TRBD2,TGTGCCAGCAGCTTACCACTAGCGCCAAACAATGAGCAGTTCTTC,CASSLPLAPNNEQFF
15,TRBV6-6,few,TRBJ1-1,TRBD1,TGTGCCAGCAGTTACGGGCAGGGGGGTATCACTGAAGCTTTCTTT,CASSYGQGGITEAFF
17,TRBV4-1,NA,TRBJ1-5,NA,TGCGCCAGCAGCCAAGATCCCGGGCAGGCGCTAGTAAAGCCCCAGCATTTT,CASSQDPGQALVKPQHF
15,TRBV20-1,NA,TRBJ2-2,NA,TGCAGTGCTTTACAGCTTCTCCGAGGCACCGGGGAGCTGTTTTTT,CSALQLLRGTGELFF
15,TRBV20-1,few,TRBJ2-2,NA,TGCAGTGCTAGAGAATTAGGGGGTTGGACCGGGGAGCTGTTTTTT,CSARELGGWTGELFF
14,TRBV5-1,many,TRBJ1-1,NA,TGCGCCAGCAGCCTTATAGACTGGAACACTGAAGCTTTCTTT,CASSLIDWNTEAFF
12,TRBV6-1,many,TRBJ1-2,NA,TGTGCCAGCAGTGACAGAGGGCAAGGCTACACCTTC,CASSDRGQGYTF
16,TRBV7-9,NA,TRBJ2-5,NA,TGTGCCAGCAACACGAAGGGACATCGATCACAAGAGACCCAGTACTTC,CASNTKGHRSQETQYF
16,TRBV12-3/TRBV12-4,many,TRBJ2-3,TRBD2,TGTGCCAGCAGCATGCAACGGACTAGCGGGAGAGATACGCAGTATTTT,CASSMQRTSGRDTQYF
15,TRBV20-1,few,TRBJ2-2,NA,TGCAGTGTCGGATCCAGGGGAATAAACACCGGGGAGCTGTTTTTT,CSVGSRGINTGELFF
15,TRBV2,NA,TRBJ2-1,TRBD2,TGTGCCAGCTTTCCGGGACTAGCGGCCTACAATGAGCAGTTCTTC,CASFPGLAAYNEQFF
16,TRBV2,NA,TRBJ2-2,NA,TGTGCCAGCAGTGAGGAATCAACCCTGAATGCCGGGGAGCTGTTTTTT,CASSEESTLNAGELFF
14,TRBV11-2,few,TRBJ2-1,NA,TGTGCCAGCAGCTTAGAACTAAATAACAATGAGCAGTTCTTC,CASSLELNNNEQFF
15,TRBV9,few,TRBJ2-7,TRBD2,TGTGCCAGCAGCGTTAGCGGGGTTCCCGACGACGAGCAGTACTTC,CASSVSGVPDDEQYF
20,TRBV6-2/TRBV6-3,many,TRBJ2-7,NA,TGTGCCAGCAGTTACCGCGCAGCGATATCTTCTAGGTTCCGGGCCGGCGAGCAGTACTTC,CASSYRAAISSRFRAGEQYF
13,TRBV27,few,TRBJ2-7,NA,TGTGCCAGCAGTTTCATCATGGACTACGAGCAGTACTTC,CASSFIMDYEQYF